The 10 T cell receptor beta chains presented below share a single source sample, sequenced in a study of breast tumors, draining lymph nodes, adjacent tissues. TCRdb re-called the multiplex PCR reads through MiXCR, storing one row per CDR3 protein. The sample lists about 21,000 distinct CDR3 sequences, roughly 40% seen once, with roughly 24% in the top ten. The sample consisted of breast tumor tissue. The source of these receptors is a female donor with breast cancer. Some clones in this sample may be carry-over from other donors' samples.

By share, this clonotype counts as medium-sized. This chain's CDR3 is CASLGGLGYTF. CDR3 sequence (DNA): TGTGCCAGCCTGGGCGGCCTTGGCTACACCTTC. V usage is TRBV2 and J usage is TRBJ1-2; D not resolved. Trimming shortened V by 8 bases and J by 7 bases, and 11 bases separated the two germline ends. Germline loops: CDR1 SNHLY, CDR2 FYNNEI. The CDR3 consists of 11 residues.

Concerning this clonotype itself: Just one base apart from a much larger clone, this may be a read error. This CDR3 fails to terminate in the conserved phenylalanine or tryptophan, so it likely reflects a read error. The genes are TRBV9 and TRBJ2-3; D gene uncertain. The germline V and J ends were trimmed by 0 bases and 4 bases, with 6 bases remaining between them. This CDR3 is built from 13 residues. CDR1 and CDR2 (germline): SGDLS, YYNGEE. The CDR3 sequence: CASSVDSADTQYS. The CDR3 DNA sequence: TGTGCCAGCAGCGTAGACAGCGCAGATACGCAGTATTCT.

The sample holds many counts of this clonotype. The chain recombines TRBV7-2 with TRBJ2-7, with 8 positions matching TRBD2. The V gene end was trimmed by 6 bases and the J gene end by 4 bases; junction bases not matched to a gene: 5. CDR1 is SGHTA and CDR2 is FQGNSA in the germline V gene. This CDR3 has 13 amino acids. This CDR3 reads CASSLAGTYEQYF. Here the CDR3 DNA reads TGTGCCAGCAGTCTAGCGGGCACTTACGAGCAGTACTTC.

The chain carries TRBV7-2 and TRBJ2-3; the match to TRBD2 covers 8 bases. The CDR3 contains 16 residues. The ends lost 6 bases at V and 4 bases at J; junction bases unmatched: 12. CDR1 SGHTA and CDR2 FQGNSA come from the germline V gene. CDR3 amino acids: CASSPARGRGADTQYF. CDR3 in DNA: TGTGCCAGCAGTCCCGCGCGGGGGCGGGGGGCAGATACGCAGTATTTT.

This clonotype was seen repeatedly, ten times or more. The chain links TRBV9 to TRBJ2-5; a possible D gene is TRBD1 (6 bases). The CDR3 runs 14 residues. Germline CDR1 is SGDLS and CDR2 is YYNGEE. V shed 4 bases and J shed 2 bases, with 12 bases lying between them. The CDR3 is CASSPRTEQETQYF. DNA for the CDR3: TGTGCCAGCAGCCCCAGGACAGAACAAGAGACCCAGTACTTC. The whole variable domain, remainder taken from reference TRBV9 and TRBJ2-5, is DSGVTQTPKHLITATGQRVTLRCSPRSGDLSVYWYQQSLDQGLQFLIQYYNGEERAKGNILERFSAQQFPDLHSELNLSSLELGDSALYFCASSPRTEQETQYFGPGTRLLVL.

This clonotype was detected many times. The chain uses TRBV12-3 or TRBV12-4 and TRBJ2-7; TRBD1 agrees at 8 bases. The CDR3 length is 15 residues. V was pared by 3 bases and J by 2 bases, with 6 bases of the junction left unmatched. This CDR3 reads CASSLAGGFTYEQYF. CDR3 nucleotides: TGTGCCAGCAGTTTGGCAGGGGGCTTCACCTACGAGCAGTACTTC.

This clonotype has at least ten counts. The chain employs TRBV30 and TRBJ2-1; D is perhaps TRBD1 or TRBD2 (5 bases each). Trimming removed 7 bases at V and 3 bases at J, with 22 bases between. CDR1 is GTSNPN, CDR2 SVGIG, per germline (reference sequence). This CDR3 is built from 16 residues. This CDR3 is CASDSSQLEFYNEQFF. The CDR3 bases are TGTGCCTCAGACAGTAGCCAACTAGAATTCTACAATGAGCAGTTCTTC.

At least ten counts were recorded for this clonotype. The CDR3 is CASSQDPGRGYPDTQYF. In DNA form, the CDR3 reads TGCGCCAGCAGCCAAGACCCGGGACGAGGCTATCCGGATACGCAGTATTTT. This chain uses TRBV4-3 with TRBJ2-3; D might be TRBD1 or TRBD2, each matching 5 bases. This CDR3 has 17 residues. V dropped 0 bases and J dropped 6 bases, with 19 bases sitting between them. Germline V CDR1 and CDR2: LGHNA, YSLEER.

V gene TRBV28 combines with J gene TRBJ1-2; D uncertain. V was cut by 6 bases and J by 4 bases, with 9 bases left in between. This CDR3 has 12 residues. Germline-derived CDR1 and CDR2 are MDHEN and SYDVKM. In nucleotides, the CDR3 is TGTGCCAGCAGGACTGACCGCTATGGCTACACCTTC. Translated, it gives CASRTDRYGYTF.

The rearrangement links TRBV7-9 to TRBJ1-2; TRBD1 matches at 10 bases. Germline values: CDR1 SEHNR, CDR2 FQNEAQ (reference sequence). CDR3 length: 17 amino acids. Germline trimming cut 1 base from V and 4 bases from J; bases unmatched to any gene: 9. The CDR3 DNA is TGTGCCAGCAGCTTAGGAAAAAGACAGGGGGCAGTCTATGGCTACACCTTC. Amino acid sequence: CASSLGKRQGAVYGYTF.